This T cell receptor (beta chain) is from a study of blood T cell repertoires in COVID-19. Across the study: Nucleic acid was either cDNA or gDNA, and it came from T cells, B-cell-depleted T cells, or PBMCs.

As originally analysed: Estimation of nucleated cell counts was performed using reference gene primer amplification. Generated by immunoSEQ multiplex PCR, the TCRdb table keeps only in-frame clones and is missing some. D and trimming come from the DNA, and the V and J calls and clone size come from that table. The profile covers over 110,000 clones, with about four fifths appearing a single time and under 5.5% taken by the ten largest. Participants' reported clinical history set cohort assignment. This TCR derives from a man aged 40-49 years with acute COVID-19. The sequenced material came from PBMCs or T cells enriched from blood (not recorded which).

CDR3 DNA: TGTGCCAGCAGTCCGTACTTGACTAGCGGGGGTGAGACCCAGTACTTC. This translates into CASSPYLTSGGETQYF. The rearrangement uses TRBV7-8 and TRBJ2-5; 12 bases match TRBD2. The CDR3 covers 16 residues. With V trimmed by 6 bases and J by 5 bases, 10 bases remained unmatched. Germline CDR1 and CDR2: SGHVS and FQNEAQ.